This T cell receptor beta chain emerged from a study of T cell responses to AZD1222 COVID-19 vaccine. Germline loops: CDR1 SGHTA, CDR2 FQGTGA. V was clipped by 5 bases and J by 3 bases; unmatched bases: 7. The CDR3 is made up of 14 amino acids. Assay: immunoSEQ multiplex PCR; the TCRdb copy retains only in-frame clones and omits some. The table lists some 190,000 clones, 75% to 90% of them singletons. This clone was found once. The rearrangement uses TRBV7-3 and TRBJ2-7, with 7 bases fitting TRBD2. Sequenced here: peripheral blood, sampled on day 0 of AZD1222 vaccination. The sequence came from an adult in good health. The CDR3 region is CASSRWGGSYEQYF. CDR3 DNA sequence: TGTGCCAGCAGCCGCTGGGGGGGGAGCTACGAGCAGTACTTC. Complete variable domain (other parts from reference TRBV7-3 and TRBJ2-7): GAGVSQTPSNKVTEKGKYVELRCDPISGHTALYWYRQSLGQGPEFLIYFQGTGAADDSGLPNDRFFAVRPEGSVSTLKIQRTERGDSAVYLCASSRWGGSYEQYFGPGTRLTVT.